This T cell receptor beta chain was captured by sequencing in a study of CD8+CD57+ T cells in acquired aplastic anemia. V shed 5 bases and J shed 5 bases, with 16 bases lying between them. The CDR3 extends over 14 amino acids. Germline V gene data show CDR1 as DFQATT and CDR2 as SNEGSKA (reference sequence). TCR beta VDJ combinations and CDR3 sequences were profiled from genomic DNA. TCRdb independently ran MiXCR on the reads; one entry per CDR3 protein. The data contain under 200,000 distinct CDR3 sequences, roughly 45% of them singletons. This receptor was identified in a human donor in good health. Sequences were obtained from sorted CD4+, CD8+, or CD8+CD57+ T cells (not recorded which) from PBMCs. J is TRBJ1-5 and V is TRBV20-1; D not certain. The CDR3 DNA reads TGCAGTGCTCATCCTATAGTTCGGGATCAGCCCCAGCATTTT. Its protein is CSAHPIVRDQPQHF.